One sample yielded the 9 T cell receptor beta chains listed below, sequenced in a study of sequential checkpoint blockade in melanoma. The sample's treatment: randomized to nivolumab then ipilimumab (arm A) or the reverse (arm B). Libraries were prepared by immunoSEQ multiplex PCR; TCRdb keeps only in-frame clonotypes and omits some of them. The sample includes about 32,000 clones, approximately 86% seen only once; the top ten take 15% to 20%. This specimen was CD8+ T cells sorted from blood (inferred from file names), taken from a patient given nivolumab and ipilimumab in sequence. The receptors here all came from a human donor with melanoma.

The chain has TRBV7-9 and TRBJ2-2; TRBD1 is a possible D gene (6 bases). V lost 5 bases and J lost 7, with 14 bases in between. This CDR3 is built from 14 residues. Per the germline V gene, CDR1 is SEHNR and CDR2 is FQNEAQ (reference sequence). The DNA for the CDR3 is TGTGCCAGCAGCACGCCGGGACACCACGGGGAGCTGTTTTTT. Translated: CASSTPGHHGELFF.

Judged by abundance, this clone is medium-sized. The CDR3 nucleotides are TGTGCCACCAGACGGGAGGAGGATGAAAAACTGTTTTTT. Translation gives CATRREEDEKLFF. The chain recombines TRBV27 with TRBJ1-4; D ambiguous. Germline CDR1 and CDR2: MNHEY and SMNVEV (reference sequence). The CDR3 is 13 residues long. Deletions cut 10 bases from V and 6 bases from J, with 15 bases between.

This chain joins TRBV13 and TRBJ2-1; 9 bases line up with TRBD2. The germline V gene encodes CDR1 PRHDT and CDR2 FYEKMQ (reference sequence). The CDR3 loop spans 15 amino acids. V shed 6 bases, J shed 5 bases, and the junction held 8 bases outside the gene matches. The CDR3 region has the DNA TGTGCCAGCAGACAGTGGACTAGCGAAAACAATGAGCAGTTCTTC. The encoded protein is CASRQWTSENNEQFF.

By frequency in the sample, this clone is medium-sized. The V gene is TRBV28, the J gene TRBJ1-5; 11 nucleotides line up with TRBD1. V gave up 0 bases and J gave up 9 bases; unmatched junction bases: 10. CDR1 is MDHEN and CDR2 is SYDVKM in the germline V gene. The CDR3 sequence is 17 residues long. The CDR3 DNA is TGTGCCAGCAGTTTATGGCAAGGGACAGGGGGGATCAGGCCCCAGCATTTT. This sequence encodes CASSLWQGTGGIRPQHF.

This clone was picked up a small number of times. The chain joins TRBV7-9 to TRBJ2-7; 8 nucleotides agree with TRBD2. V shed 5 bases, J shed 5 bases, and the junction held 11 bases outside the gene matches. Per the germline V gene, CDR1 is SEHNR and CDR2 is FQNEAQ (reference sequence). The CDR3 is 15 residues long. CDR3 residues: CASSIGGVPRDEQYF. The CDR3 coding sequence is TGTGCCAGCAGCATCGGGGGGGTACCGAGGGACGAGCAGTACTTC.

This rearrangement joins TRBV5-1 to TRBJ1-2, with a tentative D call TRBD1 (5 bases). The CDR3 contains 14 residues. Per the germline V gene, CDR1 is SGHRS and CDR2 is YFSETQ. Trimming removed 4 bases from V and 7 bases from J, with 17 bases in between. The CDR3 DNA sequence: TGCGCCAGCAGCCGACAAGCCCGACAGTCTGGCTACACCTTC. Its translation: CASSRQARQSGYTF.

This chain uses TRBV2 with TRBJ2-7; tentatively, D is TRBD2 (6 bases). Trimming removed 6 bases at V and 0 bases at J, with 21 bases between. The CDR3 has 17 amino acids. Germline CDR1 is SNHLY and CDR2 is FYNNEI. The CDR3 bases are TGTGCCAGCAGAGACGAGTCGGACTACTTAAGCTCCTACGAGCAGTACTTC. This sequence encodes CASRDESDYLSSYEQYF.

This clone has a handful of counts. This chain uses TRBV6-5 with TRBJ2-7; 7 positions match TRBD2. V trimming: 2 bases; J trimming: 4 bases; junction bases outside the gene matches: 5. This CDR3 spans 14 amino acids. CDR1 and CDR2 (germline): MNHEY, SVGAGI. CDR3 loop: CASSYPQREYEQYF. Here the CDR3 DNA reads TGTGCCAGCAGTTACCCCCAGCGGGAATACGAGCAGTACTTC.

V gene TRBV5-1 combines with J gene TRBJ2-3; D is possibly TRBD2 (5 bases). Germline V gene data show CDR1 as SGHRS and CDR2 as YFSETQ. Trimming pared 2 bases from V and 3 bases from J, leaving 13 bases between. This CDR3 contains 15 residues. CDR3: CASSFSRRRTDTQYF. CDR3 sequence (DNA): TGCGCCAGCAGCTTTAGTAGGAGGCGGACAGATACGCAGTATTTT.